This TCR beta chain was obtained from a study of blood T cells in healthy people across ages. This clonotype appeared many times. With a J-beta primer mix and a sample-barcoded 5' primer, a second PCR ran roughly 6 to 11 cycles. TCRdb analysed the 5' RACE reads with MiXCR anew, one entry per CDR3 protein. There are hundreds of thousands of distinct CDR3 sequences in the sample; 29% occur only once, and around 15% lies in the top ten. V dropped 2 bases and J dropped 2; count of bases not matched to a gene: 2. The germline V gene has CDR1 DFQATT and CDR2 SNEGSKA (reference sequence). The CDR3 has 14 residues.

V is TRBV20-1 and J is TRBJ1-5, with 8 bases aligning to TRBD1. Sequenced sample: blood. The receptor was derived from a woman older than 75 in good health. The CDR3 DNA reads TGCAGTGCTAGAAGGGGACAGGGCAATCAGCCCCAGCATTTT. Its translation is CSARRGQGNQPQHF.